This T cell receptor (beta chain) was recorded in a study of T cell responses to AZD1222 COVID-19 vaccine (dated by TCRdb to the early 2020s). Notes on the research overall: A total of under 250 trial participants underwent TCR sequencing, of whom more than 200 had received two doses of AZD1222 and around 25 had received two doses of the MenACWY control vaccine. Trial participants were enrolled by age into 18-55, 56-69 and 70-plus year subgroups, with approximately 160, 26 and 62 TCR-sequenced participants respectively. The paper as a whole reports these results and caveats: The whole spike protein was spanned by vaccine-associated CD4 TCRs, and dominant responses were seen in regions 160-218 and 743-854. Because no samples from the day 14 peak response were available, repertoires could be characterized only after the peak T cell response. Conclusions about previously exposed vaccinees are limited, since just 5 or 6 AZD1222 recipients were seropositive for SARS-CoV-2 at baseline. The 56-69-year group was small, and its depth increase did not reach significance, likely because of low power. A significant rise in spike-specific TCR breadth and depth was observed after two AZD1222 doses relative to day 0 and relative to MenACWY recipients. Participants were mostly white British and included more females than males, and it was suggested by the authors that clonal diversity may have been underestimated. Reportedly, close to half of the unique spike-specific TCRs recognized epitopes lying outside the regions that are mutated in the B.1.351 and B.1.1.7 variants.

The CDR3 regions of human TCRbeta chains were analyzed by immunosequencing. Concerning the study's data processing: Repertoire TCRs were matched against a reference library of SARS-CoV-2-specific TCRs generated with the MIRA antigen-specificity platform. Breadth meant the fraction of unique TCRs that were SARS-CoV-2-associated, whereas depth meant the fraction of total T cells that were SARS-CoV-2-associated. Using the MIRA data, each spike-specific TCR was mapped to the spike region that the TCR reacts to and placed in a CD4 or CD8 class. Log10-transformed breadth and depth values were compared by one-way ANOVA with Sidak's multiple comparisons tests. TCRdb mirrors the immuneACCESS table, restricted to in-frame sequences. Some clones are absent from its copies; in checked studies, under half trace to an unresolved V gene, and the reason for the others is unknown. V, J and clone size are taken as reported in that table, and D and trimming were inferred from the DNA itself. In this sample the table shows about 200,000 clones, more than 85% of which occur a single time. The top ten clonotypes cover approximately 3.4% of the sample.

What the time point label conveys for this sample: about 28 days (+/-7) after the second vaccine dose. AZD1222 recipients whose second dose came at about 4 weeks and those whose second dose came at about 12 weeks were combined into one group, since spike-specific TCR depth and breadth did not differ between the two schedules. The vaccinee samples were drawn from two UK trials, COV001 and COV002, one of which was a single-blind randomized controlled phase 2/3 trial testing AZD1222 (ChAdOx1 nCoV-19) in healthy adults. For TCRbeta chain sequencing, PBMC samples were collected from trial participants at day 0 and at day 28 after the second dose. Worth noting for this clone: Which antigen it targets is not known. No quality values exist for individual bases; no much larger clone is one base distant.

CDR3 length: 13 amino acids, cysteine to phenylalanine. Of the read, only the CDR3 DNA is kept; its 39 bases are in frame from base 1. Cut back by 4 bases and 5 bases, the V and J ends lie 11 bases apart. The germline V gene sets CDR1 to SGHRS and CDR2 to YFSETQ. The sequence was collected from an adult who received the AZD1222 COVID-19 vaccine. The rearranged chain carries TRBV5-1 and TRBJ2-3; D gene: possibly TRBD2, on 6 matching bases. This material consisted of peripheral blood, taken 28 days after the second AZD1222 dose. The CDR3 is CASSTQAGDTQYF. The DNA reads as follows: TGCGCCAGCAGCACGCAAGCGGGAGATACGCAGTATTTT.